These 12 T cell receptor beta chains share one sample of origin, sequenced in a study of CD8 T cells in ankylosing spondylitis. One entry per CDR3 protein, called by TCRdb with MiXCR from the 5' RACE reads. The sample gives some 52,000 distinct CDR3 sequences, about 7.8% of which show up once; approximately 8% is in the top ten. Specimen: blood, either unsorted or a sorted T cell fraction (not recorded which). Receptors were obtained from a female donor with ankylosing spondylitis or in good health (not recorded which).

This clonotype was recorded a few times. The CDR3 reads CASSSSQGADTQYF. Written as DNA, the CDR3 is TGTGCCAGCAGCTCAAGCCAGGGAGCAGATACGCAGTATTTT. The rearrangement joins TRBV14 to TRBJ2-3, with D perhaps given as TRBD1 or TRBD2 (5 bases each). Trimming took 5 bases from V and 4 from J, leaving 13 bases between them. Germline CDR1 and CDR2: SGHDN and FVKESK. The CDR3 length is 14 residues.

This clonotype was detected ten times or more. The rearrangement uses TRBV5-1 and TRBJ1-6; 10 positions agree with TRBD1. The CDR3 has 16 amino acids. In germline, CDR1 is SGHRS, CDR2 YFSETQ. V lost 1 base to trimming and J lost 7 bases; unmatched junction nucleotides: 5. DNA for the CDR3: TGCGCCAGCAGCTTGAAGACAGGGGGCGGCAATTCACCCCTCCACTTT. It yields the protein CASSLKTGGGNSPLHF.

The table lists this clonotype with many counts. This rearrangement joins TRBV3-1 to TRBJ2-7; 9 nucleotides agree with TRBD1. This CDR3 contains 17 residues. Germline-derived CDR1 and CDR2 are LGHDT and YNNKEL (reference sequence). V lost 3 bases and J lost 2; bases outside the gene matches: 11. The CDR3 loop is CASSHAFWDRAPYEQYF. CDR3 sequence (DNA): TGTGCCAGCAGCCACGCCTTTTGGGACAGGGCCCCCTACGAGCAGTACTTC.

This clonotype was observed at least ten times. The rearrangement links TRBV12-3 or TRBV12-4 to TRBJ2-5; D unresolved. The CDR3 has 12 amino acids. V was cut by 3 bases and J by 3 bases, with 5 bases left in between. CDR3 sequence: CASSLIEETQYF. CDR3 sequence (DNA): TGTGCCAGCAGTTTGATTGAAGAGACCCAGTACTTC.

The CDR3 reads CASTLGQGVWTGELFF. CDR3 nucleotide sequence: TGTGCCAGCACTCTGGGGCAGGGGGTCTGGACCGGGGAGCTGTTTTTT. V gene TRBV12-3 or TRBV12-4 combines with J gene TRBJ2-2; 7 nucleotides agree with TRBD1. V dropped 7 bases and J dropped 5; count of bases not matched to a gene: 13. The CDR3 loop spans 16 amino acids.

This clonotype turned up a few times. The V gene is TRBV5-1, the J gene TRBJ2-1; TRBD2 agrees at 11 bases. CDR1 is SGHRS and CDR2 is YFSETQ in the germline V gene. The CDR3 runs to 15 residues. The V gene end was trimmed by 6 bases and the J gene end by 5 bases; junction bases not matched to a gene: 7. The CDR3 loop reads CASNGLAGSHNEQFF. CDR3 in DNA: TGCGCCAGCAACGGACTAGCGGGTTCTCACAATGAGCAGTTCTTC.

The sample holds many counts of this clonotype. V and J are TRBV2 and TRBJ1-4; no firm D call. The CDR3 spans 14 residues. Looked up from germline, CDR1 is SNHLY and CDR2 is FYNNEI. V lost 7 bases to trimming and J lost 0 bases, with 9 bases between them. The CDR3 sequence is CASKIFPTNEKLFF. In nucleotides, the CDR3 is TGTGCCAGCAAGATATTTCCAACTAATGAAAAACTGTTTTTT.

This clonotype was counted ten times or more. The chain employs TRBV28 and TRBJ2-7, with TRBD2 matching over 13 bases. The CDR3 has 15 amino acids. Germline CDR1 MDHEN, CDR2 SYDVKM. Losses at the gene ends were 2 bases for V and 7 bases for J; bases not matched to a gene: 5. The CDR3 spells CASSLGTSGAGEQYF. The CDR3 DNA reads TGTGCCAGCAGTTTAGGGACTAGCGGGGCCGGGGAGCAGTACTTC.

The sample holds many counts of this clonotype. The rearrangement uses TRBV19 and TRBJ1-1; D uncertain. In germline, CDR1 is LNHDA, CDR2 SQIVND (reference sequence). The V end lost 3 bases, the J end lost 4 bases, and 12 bases lay between the germline ends. The CDR3 spans 14 residues. CDR3 sequence (DNA): TGTGCCAGTAGTATCGGGTGGGAGAGCACTGAAGCTTTCTTT. Its translation is CASSIGWESTEAFF.

The rearrangement joins TRBV7-2 to TRBJ2-1; 7 positions agree with TRBD1. Germline loops: CDR1 SGHTA, CDR2 FQGNSA. This CDR3 comprises 15 residues. V lost 5 bases, J lost 5 bases, and 9 bases stayed unmatched. The CDR3 region has the DNA TGTGCCAGCAGCGTCCTCCGGGACAGCCACAATGAGCAGTTCTTC. Residues: CASSVLRDSHNEQFF.

This clonotype showed up many times. This chain connects TRBV5-1 to TRBJ2-1; TRBD1 is a possible D gene (6 bases). The V gene lost 3 bases and the J gene lost 5 bases, with 12 bases spanning the gap. CDR3 length equals 14 residues. Germline V CDR1 and CDR2: SGHRS, YFSETQ. CDR3 in DNA: TGCGCCAGCAGCTCAGGACAGCCTAACAATGAGCAGTTCTTC. It codes for CASSSGQPNNEQFF.

The chain has TRBV7-2 and TRBJ2-2; D gene uncertain. V was trimmed by 5 bases and J by 5 bases, leaving 12 bases between them. This CDR3 is 14 amino acids long. The germline V gene encodes CDR1 SGHTA and CDR2 FQGNSA. Here the CDR3 DNA reads TGTGCCAGCAGCCCGGGCAGGATGACCGGGGAGCTGTTTTTT. This encodes CASSPGRMTGELFF.